The 30 T cell receptor beta chains below come from one sample, sequenced in a study of technical replicates of blood from several donors. Assay used: immunoSEQ multiplex PCR; TCRdb lists only in-frame clones, some missing. The sample lists around 76,000 clones; more than 85% were seen once. The material sequenced was T cells isolated from PBMCs. These TCRs come from a human donor in good health.

The chain links TRBV25-1 to TRBJ2-7, with a possible D match to TRBD1 (5 bases). Per the germline V gene, CDR1 is MGHDK and CDR2 is SYGVNS. The CDR3 is 16 residues long. With 2 bases removed from V and 0 bases from J, the gap between germline ends came to 14 bases. The CDR3 DNA reads as TGTGCCAGCAGTGAACAAGGGGCAGGTAGCTCCTACGAGCAGTACTTC. It is translated as CASSEQGAGSSYEQYF.

The V and J genes are TRBV4-1 and TRBJ2-7; TRBD2 is a possible D gene (6 bases). V shed 2 bases and J shed 5 bases, with 19 bases lying between them. CDR1 and CDR2 (germline): MGHRA, YSYEKL. CDR3 length equals 16 residues. The CDR3 loop reads CASSQYRQAGRNEQYF. CDR3 DNA: TGCGCCAGCAGCCAATACAGGCAGGCGGGAAGGAACGAGCAGTACTTC.

The rearrangement links TRBV14 to TRBJ1-1; 8 bases match TRBD1. The CDR3 has 21 residues. Germline CDR1 and CDR2: SGHDN and FVKESK. V gave up 1 base and J gave up 5 bases; unmatched junction bases: 24. In nucleotides, the CDR3 is TGTGCCAGCAGCCAAGTTTTAGGTCTCCGACAGGGGAGATTCATCGGGACTGAAGCTTTCTTT. Residues: CASSQVLGLRQGRFIGTEAFF. The complete variable domain, with remaining parts taken from reference TRBV14 and TRBJ1-1, reads EAGVTQFPSHSVIEKGQTVTLRCDPISGHDNLYWYRRVMGKEIKFLLHFVKESKQDESGMPNNRFLAERTGGTYSTLKVQPAELEDSGVYFCASSQVLGLRQGRFIGTEAFFGQGTRLTVV.

The chain is built from TRBV4-1 and TRBJ2-5; 8 nucleotides align to TRBD2. CDR3 size: 16 residues. The junction had 12 bases not matched to a gene; V was cut back by 4 bases and J by 5 bases. In germline, CDR1 is MGHRA, CDR2 YSYEKL. The CDR3 bases are TGCGCCAGCAGCCTCACCACCGGGGCGGGAGGTGAGACCCAGTACTTC. Protein: CASSLTTGAGGETQYF.

The chain employs TRBV18 and TRBJ1-2; the match to TRBD1 covers 7 bases. CDR1 and CDR2 (germline): KGHSH, LQKENI. There are 14 residues in the CDR3. The J segment lost 4 bases and the V segment lost 3 bases, leaving 5 bases of the junction unmatched. CDR3 sequence reads: CASSPARDSYGYTF. CDR3 coding DNA: TGTGCCAGCTCACCCGCAAGGGACAGCTATGGCTACACCTTC.

This chain uses TRBV5-1 with TRBJ2-1; 10 positions agree with TRBD2. Looked up from germline, CDR1 is SGHRS and CDR2 is YFSETQ. This CDR3 spans 15 amino acids. Unmatched junction bases numbered 3, after V lost 4 bases and J lost 2 bases. Here the CDR3 reads CASSGGTSAYNEQFF. The CDR3 DNA follows: TGCGCCAGCAGCGGGGGGACTAGCGCCTACAATGAGCAGTTCTTC.

This clone has only one observation. The chain uses TRBV19 and TRBJ1-4, with 7 bases identical to TRBD1. Per germline, CDR1 LNHDA and CDR2 SQIVND (reference sequence). V shed 5 bases and J 13 bases; nucleotides not matched to a gene: 19. The CDR3 is 16 residues long. The CDR3 region has the DNA TGTGCCAGTAGTGCCGGGACAGCCCACGTCGGGTATTTACTGTTTTTT. Residues: CASSAGTAHVGYLLFF.

This sequence joins TRBV28 and TRBJ2-5, with 14 bases lining up with TRBD2. This CDR3 region has 15 residues. Germline V gene data show CDR1 as MDHEN and CDR2 as SYDVKM. Trimming at V came to 6 bases and at J to 4 bases, leaving 4 bases not matched to a gene. The CDR3 DNA is TGTGCCAGCAGCAGACTAGCGGGAGGGAGAGAGACCCAGTACTTC. Its protein is CASSRLAGGRETQYF.

J is TRBJ2-7 and V is TRBV6-5; tentatively, D is TRBD1 (5 bases). V lost 5 bases, J lost 2 bases, and 13 bases lay in between. From germline, CDR1 is MNHEY and CDR2 SVGAGI. The CDR3 covers 14 residues. CDR3 in amino acids: CASSLRTLTYEQYF. For the CDR3, the DNA is TGTGCCAGCAGTCTTCGGACACTGACCTACGAGCAGTACTTC.

The chain carries TRBV9 and TRBJ2-2; 7 bases map to TRBD2. The CDR3 length is 17 residues. V lost 3 bases to trimming and J lost 1 base; unmatched junction nucleotides: 9. Germline V gene sequence: CDR1 SGDLS, CDR2 YYNGEE. The CDR3 region is CASSGFPGLQNTGELFF. CDR3 coding DNA: TGTGCCAGCAGCGGATTCCCGGGACTACAGAACACCGGGGAGCTGTTTTTT.

The rearrangement joins TRBV2 to TRBJ2-7; D not certain. From germline, CDR1 is SNHLY and CDR2 FYNNEI. The CDR3 has 13 residues. V dropped 4 bases and J dropped 3 bases, with 10 bases sitting between them. CDR3 DNA sequence: TGTGCCAGCAGTGGTGCGCCTTTCTACGAGCAGTACTTC. Protein: CASSGAPFYEQYF.

CDR3 protein: CATSPRTGKMETQYF. DNA of the CDR3: TGTGCCACCAGCCCCCGGACAGGGAAGATGGAGACCCAGTACTTC. V is TRBV15 and J is TRBJ2-5; 8 bases are a match to TRBD1. This CDR3 spans 15 amino acids. Unmatched junction bases numbered 10, after V lost 5 bases and J lost 5 bases. Germline V gene lookup returns CDR1 LNHNV and CDR2 YYDKDF (reference sequence).

The chain links TRBV5-1 to TRBJ2-5; TRBD2 matches at 11 bases. Germline V lookup: CDR1 SGHRS, CDR2 YFSETQ. Trimming took 4 bases from V and 3 from J; bases not matched to a gene: 8. The CDR3 sequence is 16 residues long. In nucleotides, the CDR3 is TGCGCCAGCAGCCCCTTAGCGGGGGGGAGTGAAGAGACCCAGTACTTC. It yields the protein CASSPLAGGSEETQYF.

This clone was observed once. This chain links TRBV19 with TRBJ1-2, with D possibly TRBD1 on 6 matching bases. Trimming removed 5 bases from V and 4 bases from J, with 14 bases in between. Germline assignment: CDR1 LNHDA and CDR2 SQIVND (reference sequence). The CDR3 contains 14 residues. This CDR3 reads CASSSGTSIYGYTF. DNA for the CDR3: TGTGCCAGTAGTTCCGGGACATCCATCTATGGCTACACCTTC.

The rearrangement joins TRBV11-2 to TRBJ2-7; possible D gene TRBD1, 6 bases. V shed 4 bases and J shed 3 bases, with 10 bases lying between them. Germline CDR1 is SGHAT and CDR2 is FQNNGV. The CDR3 consists of 13 residues. CDR3 bases: TGTGCCAGCAGCTCCCAGACAGGCTACGAGCAGTACTTC. It specifies CASSSQTGYEQYF. Based on the CDR3 plus reference TRBV11-2 and TRBJ2-7, the full variable domain is EAGVAQSPRYKIIEKRQSVAFWCNPISGHATLYWYQQILGQGPKLLIQFQNNGVVDDSQLPKDRFSAERLKGVDSTLKIQPAKLEDSAVYLCASSSQTGYEQYFGPGTRLTVT.

J is TRBJ1-4 and V is TRBV5-1; 7 bases line up with TRBD1. J gave up 4 bases and V 4 bases, and 7 bases lay outside the gene matches. The CDR3 has 15 amino acids. Germline-derived CDR1 and CDR2 are SGHRS and YFSETQ. The CDR3 loop is CASSSRQGVNEKLFF. CDR3 bases: TGCGCCAGCAGCAGCCGACAGGGTGTTAATGAAAAACTGTTTTTT.

The chain joins TRBV5-1 to TRBJ1-1; tentative D call: TRBD1 (6 bases). Deletions cut 5 bases from V and 5 bases from J, with 16 bases between. This CDR3 has 14 amino acids. In germline, CDR1 is SGHRS, CDR2 YFSETQ. As DNA, the CDR3 is TGCGCCAGCAGGATAACAGGGTCGTCAACTGAAGCTTTCTTT. It encodes CASRITGSSTEAFF.

The CDR3 spells CASSEPPIDTNYGYTF. CDR3 nucleotide sequence: TGTGCCAGCAGTGAACCTCCTATAGACACCAACTATGGCTACACCTTC. V usage is TRBV6-1 and J usage is TRBJ1-2; D is undetermined. V lost 2 bases and J 2 bases, leaving 15 bases between the germline ends. The CDR3 runs to 16 residues. The V gene's germline CDR1 is MNHNS and CDR2 SASEGT.

The V and J genes are TRBV15 and TRBJ1-1; D not certain. From germline, CDR1 is LNHNV and CDR2 YYDKDF (reference sequence). The CDR3 length is 15 residues. V was shortened by 0 bases and J by 6 bases, with 14 bases between the two germline ends. The CDR3 loop is CATSRDQAGSPEAFF. The CDR3 region has the DNA TGTGCCACCAGCAGAGATCAGGCCGGAAGCCCTGAAGCTTTCTTT.

This chain uses TRBV7-8 with TRBJ2-1, with D unclear. Trimming pared 1 base from V and 0 bases from J, leaving 13 bases between. This CDR3 contains 17 residues. In germline, CDR1 is SGHVS, CDR2 FQNEAQ. The DNA of the CDR3 is TGTGCCAGCAGCTTAGAAAGGAGTTCGAGCTCCTACAATGAGCAGTTCTTC. Translating gives CASSLERSSSSYNEQFF.

The V gene is TRBV9, the J gene TRBJ2-3, with D unresolved. Trimming cost V 0 bases and J 2 bases, with 10 bases left between them. The CDR3 loop spans 15 amino acids. The V gene's germline CDR1 is SGDLS and CDR2 YYNGEE. CDR3 region: CASSVVERLTDTQYF. The DNA of the CDR3 is TGTGCCAGCAGCGTAGTGGAGCGACTCACAGATACGCAGTATTTT.

This clone was recorded once. The chain uses TRBV7-6 and TRBJ2-6; no definite D call. The V end lost 4 bases, the J end lost 4 bases, and 2 bases lay between the germline ends. Germline lookup yields CDR1 SGHVS and CDR2 FNYEAQ. CDR3 length: 12 amino acids. The CDR3 sequence is CASSSGANVLTF. The CDR3 bases are TGTGCCAGCAGCTCAGGGGCCAACGTCCTGACTTTC.

This chain connects TRBV15 to TRBJ2-1; TRBD2 agrees at 10 bases. The germline CDR1 and CDR2 sequences are LNHNV and YYDKDF (reference sequence). This CDR3 is 17 amino acids long. Unmatched junction bases numbered 10, after V lost 5 bases and J lost 3 bases. Written as DNA, the CDR3 is TGTGCCACCAGCCCTCATCGGACTAGCGGATACTACAATGAGCAGTTCTTC. Amino acid sequence: CATSPHRTSGYYNEQFF.

The CDR3 bases are TGTGCCAGCAGCTTAAGAGAAGCGGGGGGTACAGATACGCAGTATTTT. Its protein is CASSLREAGGTDTQYF. This chain links TRBV7-3 with TRBJ2-3, with 9 nucleotides matching TRBD2. J gave up 3 bases and V 1 base, and 5 bases lay outside the gene matches. Germline V gene lookup returns CDR1 SGHTA and CDR2 FQGTGA. The CDR3 is made up of 16 amino acids. Full variable domain (remainder filled in from reference TRBV7-3 and TRBJ2-3): GAGVSQTPSNKVTEKGKYVELRCDPISGHTALYWYRQSLGQGPEFLIYFQGTGAADDSGLPNDRFFAVRPEGSVSTLKIQRTERGDSAVYLCASSLREAGGTDTQYFGPGTRLTVL.

J is TRBJ2-7 and V is TRBV7-8; 13 bases agree with TRBD2. The CDR3 is 17 amino acids. In germline, CDR1 is SGHVS, CDR2 FQNEAQ. J lost 4 bases, V lost 1 base, and 7 bases had no gene match. CDR3 region: CASSLEPLTSGRYEQYF. The CDR3 DNA is TGTGCCAGCAGCTTAGAACCCCTGACTAGCGGGAGGTACGAGCAGTACTTC. Looking up the rest from reference TRBV7-8 and TRBJ2-7 gives the full variable domain: GAGVSQSPRYKVAKRGQDVALRCDPISGHVSLFWYQQALGQGPEFLTYFQNEAQLDKSGLPSDRFFAERPEGSVSTLKIQRTQQEDSAVYLCASSLEPLTSGRYEQYFGPGTRLTVT.

The chain employs TRBV29-1 and TRBJ2-7, with 7 bases identical to TRBD1. J gave up 4 bases and V 1 base, and 13 bases lay outside the gene matches. The germline V gene encodes CDR1 SQVTM and CDR2 ANQGSEA. This CDR3 has 16 residues. The CDR3 DNA follows: TGCAGCGTTGAAGGAAACCCGGGACAGTCGACTTACGAGCAGTACTTC. Encoded protein: CSVEGNPGQSTYEQYF.

The rearrangement links TRBV4-1 to TRBJ2-1; 7 bases agree with TRBD2. Germline V CDR1 and CDR2: MGHRA, YSYEKL. The CDR3 runs to 16 residues. V was clipped by 2 bases and J by 6 bases; unmatched bases: 10. The CDR3 loop reads CASSQQAGYSLNEQFF. The DNA for the CDR3 is TGCGCCAGCAGCCAACAAGCGGGATACTCCCTCAATGAGCAGTTCTTC.

V gene TRBV15 combines with J gene TRBJ1-6, with 8 nucleotides matching TRBD1. CDR3 length: 14 residues. Germline V CDR1 and CDR2: LNHNV, YYDKDF (reference sequence). Losses at the gene ends were 4 bases for V and 9 bases for J; bases not matched to a gene: 5. The CDR3 sequence is CATSTGTGVSPLHF. CDR3 coding DNA: TGTGCCACCAGCACAGGGACAGGTGTTTCACCCCTCCACTTT.

This sequence joins TRBV7-3 and TRBJ2-2; tentatively, D is TRBD1 (5 bases). CDR1 SGHTA and CDR2 FQGTGA come from the germline V gene. The CDR3 sequence is 13 residues long. The ends were cut back, 5 bases at V and 6 bases at J, with 10 bases in the middle. CDR3 sequence (DNA): TGTGCCAGCAGCATTCGACAGTCCGGGGAGCTGTTTTTT. This sequence encodes CASSIRQSGELFF.

The chain uses TRBV28 and TRBJ2-7; a possible D gene is TRBD2 (6 bases). The V gene's germline CDR1 is MDHEN and CDR2 SYDVKM. Trimming took 7 bases from V and 7 from J, leaving 20 bases between them. The CDR3 covers 14 residues. CDR3 sequence: CASTGGSGAGEQYF. Here the CDR3 DNA reads TGTGCCAGCACCGGGGGATCCGGGGCAGGGGAGCAGTACTTC. The full variable domain, in which reference TRBV28 and TRBJ2-7 provide the parts outside the CDR3, is DVKVTQSSRYLVKRTGEKVFLECVQDMDHENMFWYRQDPGLGLRLIYFSYDVKMKEKGDIPEGYSVSREKKERFSLILESASTNQTSMYLCASTGGSGAGEQYFGPGTRLTVT.